This entry lists 31 T cell receptor beta chains sequenced from one sample in a study of T cell changes during pregnancy in multiple sclerosis. Libraries were prepared by immunoSEQ multiplex PCR; TCRdb keeps only in-frame clonotypes and omits some of them. The profile shows 50,000 or so clones, 92% of them singletons. Sequenced material: CD4+ T cells from peripheral blood mononuclear cells, taken after pregnancy. All receptors derive from a female donor with multiple sclerosis, enrolled in a pregnancy study.

CDR3 sequence reads: CASSVTGLGSGEKLFF. The DNA for the CDR3 is TGTGCCAGCAGCGTGACAGGGTTGGGTTCGGGGGAAAAACTGTTTTTT. The rearrangement uses TRBV11-3 and TRBJ1-4; 7 nucleotides agree with TRBD1. Germline V CDR1 and CDR2: SGHNT, YENEEA. Trimming removed 5 bases from V and 8 bases from J; junction bases left unmatched: 14. This CDR3 region has 16 residues.

The V gene is TRBV15, the J gene TRBJ1-3; TRBD1 matches 9 bases. Germline V CDR1 and CDR2: LNHNV, YYDKDF (reference sequence). Trimming at V came to 5 bases and at J to 6 bases, leaving 8 bases not matched to a gene. The CDR3 is made up of 15 amino acids. The chain's CDR3 is CATSSGTGFLNTIYF. DNA of the CDR3: TGTGCCACCAGCTCCGGGACAGGGTTTCTAAACACCATATATTTT.

The rearrangement uses TRBV15 and TRBJ2-1, with 11 bases lining up with TRBD2. The ends lost 0 bases at V and 15 bases at J; junction bases unmatched: 7. The germline V gene encodes CDR1 LNHNV and CDR2 YYDKDF (reference sequence). CDR3 length: 14 amino acids. CDR3: CATSRDKGSGRGFF. Here the CDR3 DNA reads TGTGCCACCAGCAGAGATAAGGGTAGCGGGAGGGGGTTCTTC. The variable domain in full, with the rest retrieved from reference TRBV15 and TRBJ2-1, is DAMVIQNPRYQVTQFGKPVTLSCSQTLNHNVMYWYQQKSSQAPKLLFHYYDKDFNNEADTPDNFQSRRPNTSFCFLDIRSPGLGDTAMYLCATSRDKGSGRGFFGPGTRLTVL.

By sample share, this clone is medium-sized. The rearrangement uses TRBV6-5 and TRBJ1-5, with a possible D match to TRBD1 (5 bases). The CDR3 is 15 residues long. Germline V gene lookup returns CDR1 MNHEY and CDR2 SVGAGI. Deletions cut 6 bases from V and 6 bases from J, with 18 bases between. The CDR3 bases are TGTGCCAGCAGCACCCATAGGGCCCAGGGTCAGCCCCAGCATTTT. This translates into CASSTHRAQGQPQHF.

This clone was observed a single time. V gene TRBV19 combines with J gene TRBJ1-5; 8 bases align to TRBD1. Germline loops: CDR1 LNHDA, CDR2 SQIVND (reference sequence). V was clipped by 7 bases and J by 7 bases; unmatched bases: 12. CDR3 size: 15 residues. The CDR3 loop reads CASTRLAGGVQPQHF. The CDR3 DNA reads TGTGCCAGTACCCGCTTAGCAGGGGGCGTACAGCCCCAGCATTTT.

The chain carries TRBV29-1 and TRBJ2-3; 10 bases agree with TRBD2. V gave up 4 bases and J gave up 3 bases; unmatched junction bases: 10. Germline assignment: CDR1 SQVTM and CDR2 ANQGSEA. This CDR3 is 16 amino acids long. The chain's CDR3 is CSVVAPGSGRTDTQYF. The CDR3 DNA is TGCAGCGTTGTGGCCCCGGGTAGCGGGAGGACAGATACGCAGTATTTT.

The chain employs TRBV19 and TRBJ2-7; TRBD2 agrees at 13 bases. Germline CDR1 is LNHDA and CDR2 is SQIVND (reference sequence). This CDR3 is built from 15 residues. V lost 3 bases and J lost 6; bases outside the gene matches: 5. The CDR3 loop is CASSIWTSGSSEQYF. The CDR3 DNA reads TGTGCCAGTAGTATTTGGACTAGCGGGAGTTCCGAGCAGTACTTC.

J is TRBJ1-6 and V is TRBV30; 9 nucleotides align to TRBD1. Germline V gene data show CDR1 as GTSNPN and CDR2 as SVGIG (reference sequence). The ends lost 4 bases at V and 5 bases at J; junction bases unmatched: 6. The CDR3 loop spans 15 amino acids. The CDR3 spells CAWITQGANNSPLHF. Here the CDR3 DNA reads TGTGCCTGGATCACACAGGGGGCCAATAATTCACCCCTCCACTTT.

This sequence joins TRBV11-1 and TRBJ2-1, with TRBD2 identical over 9 bases. This CDR3 is built from 15 residues. The V segment lost 1 base and the J segment 10 bases; nucleotides outside the gene matches: 8. Germline V gene data show CDR1 as SGHAT and CDR2 as FQDESV (reference sequence). The CDR3 is CASSLVAGGLGEQFF. CDR3 DNA: TGTGCCAGCAGCTTAGTGGCGGGAGGGCTTGGAGAGCAGTTCTTC.

The rearrangement joins TRBV6-5 to TRBJ1-5, with 7 bases that match TRBD1. CDR3 length equals 14 residues. V was pared by 5 bases and J by 7 bases, with 8 bases of the junction left unmatched. Germline-derived CDR1 and CDR2 are MNHEY and SVGAGI. The DNA of the CDR3 is TGTGCCAGCAGTAAGACAGGGAAAAGACAGCCCCAGCATTTT. It yields the protein CASSKTGKRQPQHF.

The chain couples TRBV6-4 to TRBJ2-1; 9 nucleotides match TRBD2. Per the germline V gene, CDR1 is MRHNA and CDR2 is SNTAGT. J was trimmed by 3 bases and V by 6 bases; bases with no gene match: 9. The CDR3 has 16 amino acids. The CDR3 coding sequence is TGTGCCAGCAGGACGAGTCGGACTAGCGTCTACAATGAGCAGTTCTTC. The encoded protein is CASRTSRTSVYNEQFF.

This sequence joins TRBV30 and TRBJ2-3; 10 nucleotides line up with TRBD2. The length of the CDR3 is 16 residues. Germline assignment: CDR1 GTSNPN and CDR2 SVGIG (reference sequence). The V gene end was trimmed by 0 bases and the J gene end by 2 bases; junction bases not matched to a gene: 5. The CDR3, as DNA: TGTGCCTGGAGTGTAAGGCTAGCGGGAGTCACAGATACGCAGTATTTT. Encoded protein: CAWSVRLAGVTDTQYF. Using reference TRBV30 and TRBJ2-3 for the parts outside the CDR3, the full variable domain is SQTIHQWPATLVQPVGSPLSLECTVEGTSNPNLYWYRQAAGRGLQLLFYSVGIGQISSEVPQNLSASRPQDRQFILSSKKLLLSDSGFYLCAWSVRLAGVTDTQYFGPGTRLTVL.

The chain has TRBV5-1 and TRBJ2-3; TRBD1 matches 8 bases. The length of the CDR3 is 16 residues. The trim removed 0 bases at V and 6 bases at J, leaving 9 bases unmatched. CDR1 SGHRS and CDR2 YFSETQ come from the germline V gene. The CDR3 sequence: CASSLGSTGAGDTQYF. The CDR3 coding sequence is TGCGCCAGCAGCTTGGGGTCGACAGGGGCAGGGGATACGCAGTATTTT.

The CDR3 DNA reads TGTGCCAGCTCACCAAACAGGGCGAACACTGAAGCTTTCTTT. This gives the protein CASSPNRANTEAFF. The rearrangement joins TRBV18 to TRBJ1-1, with a tentative D call TRBD1 (6 bases). Per the germline V gene, CDR1 is KGHSH and CDR2 is LQKENI. The CDR3 extends over 14 amino acids. V gave up 2 bases and J gave up 1 base, with 8 bases separating them.

The V gene is TRBV29-1, the J gene TRBJ2-3; 10 bases fit TRBD2. The CDR3 is 14 residues long. Trimming took 6 bases from V and 1 from J; bases not matched to a gene: 4. CDR1 SQVTM and CDR2 ANQGSEA come from the germline V gene. The CDR3 DNA sequence: TGCAGCGTAGCGGGAGGGTCCCGCACAGATACGCAGTATTTT. This sequence encodes CSVAGGSRTDTQYF.

The chain couples TRBV4-1 to TRBJ1-1, with D uncertain. Trimming removed 6 bases from V and 0 bases from J, with 11 bases in between. Germline lookup yields CDR1 MGHRA and CDR2 YSYEKL. The CDR3 length is 14 residues. CDR3 in amino acids: CASSPSFMNTEAFF. In DNA, the CDR3 is TGCGCCAGCAGTCCTAGCTTCATGAACACTGAAGCTTTCTTT.

CDR3 sequence: CASSATTSHSYNEQFF. The CDR3 bases are TGTGCCAGCAGCGCAACGACTAGCCACTCCTACAATGAGCAGTTCTTC. The J gene is TRBJ2-1, the V gene TRBV7-2; 7 bases line up with TRBD2. Germline loops: CDR1 SGHTA, CDR2 FQGNSA. The CDR3 spans 16 residues. The trim removed 5 bases at V and 0 bases at J, leaving 7 bases unmatched.

V usage is TRBV5-1 and J usage is TRBJ1-1; possible D gene TRBD1, 5 bases. There are 14 residues in the CDR3. Germline V gene data show CDR1 as SGHRS and CDR2 as YFSETQ. V lost 1 base and J 3 bases, leaving 10 bases between the germline ends. CDR3 nucleotide sequence: TGCGCCAGCAGCTTGCAGGGTGCGGACACTGAAGCTTTCTTT. Translation gives CASSLQGADTEAFF.

The chain carries TRBV6-1 and TRBJ1-5; TRBD1 might be the D (5 bases). This CDR3 contains 15 residues. With 4 bases removed from V and 2 bases from J, the gap between germline ends came to 12 bases. CDR1 MNHNS and CDR2 SASEGT come from the germline V gene. CDR3 in amino acids: CASSVIQGGNQPQHF. CDR3 DNA: TGTGCCAGCAGTGTCATACAAGGGGGCAATCAGCCCCAGCATTTT.

This chain joins TRBV19 and TRBJ2-3; 7 bases line up with TRBD2. Germline values: CDR1 LNHDA, CDR2 SQIVND (reference sequence). Trimming removed 10 bases from V and 5 bases from J; junction bases left unmatched: 9. This CDR3 comprises 13 residues. CDR3 region: CAIRTRKVDTQYF. CDR3 DNA sequence: TGTGCCATTCGGACTAGGAAGGTAGATACGCAGTATTTT.

The J gene is TRBJ2-1, the V gene TRBV9; 10 bases are shared with TRBD2. The CDR3 has 15 residues. Per the germline V gene, CDR1 is SGDLS and CDR2 is YYNGEE. V was pared by 3 bases and J by 2 bases, with 2 bases of the junction left unmatched. CDR3 DNA sequence: TGTGCCAGCAGCGGGCTAGCGGGGGCCTACAATGAGCAGTTCTTC. As protein: CASSGLAGAYNEQFF.

This chain links TRBV2 with TRBJ2-3, with D tentatively TRBD2 (6 bases). Trimming cost V 3 bases and J 4 bases, with 11 bases left between them. Germline V gene data show CDR1 as SNHLY and CDR2 as FYNNEI. The CDR3 is 14 amino acids. CDR3 nucleotide sequence: TGTGCCAGCAGTGAGGGGGGAGGTGCAGATACGCAGTATTTT. The encoded protein is CASSEGGGADTQYF.

The chain employs TRBV19 and TRBJ1-1; TRBD1 aligns across 9 bases. Looked up from germline, CDR1 is LNHDA and CDR2 is SQIVND (reference sequence). J lost 5 bases, V lost 7 bases, and 5 bases had no gene match. The CDR3 covers 13 residues. The CDR3 is CASISQGATEAFF. DNA of the CDR3: TGTGCCAGTATCTCACAGGGGGCTACTGAAGCTTTCTTT.

This clone was picked up one time. The chain employs TRBV15 and TRBJ1-2, with TRBD1 as a possible D gene (6 bases). The V gene's germline CDR1 is LNHNV and CDR2 YYDKDF (reference sequence). This CDR3 has 14 residues. V dropped 1 base and J dropped 5 bases, with 11 bases sitting between them. DNA for the CDR3: TGTGCCACCAGCAGAGGCAGGGGCCCTTATGGCTACACCTTC. Its translation: CATSRGRGPYGYTF.

This clone was seen more than once but under ten times. The genes are TRBV30 and TRBJ1-2; 7 positions match TRBD1. With 5 bases clipped from V and 7 bases from J, the junction kept 10 bases outside the gene matches. The germline CDR1 and CDR2 sequences are GTSNPN and SVGIG (reference sequence). The CDR3 has 13 residues. The CDR3 nucleotides are TGTGCCTGGGCGACAGGGTTAGGTATTGGCTACACCTTC. Protein sequence: CAWATGLGIGYTF.

This rearrangement joins TRBV7-3 to TRBJ2-3; 7 bases are a match to TRBD2. The CDR3 is 16 residues long. With 3 bases clipped from V and 3 bases from J, the junction kept 9 bases outside the gene matches. CDR1 and CDR2 (germline): SGHTA, FQGTGA. CDR3 region: CASSLTGPSGTDTQYF. The CDR3 DNA reads TGTGCCAGCAGCTTGACCGGTCCTAGCGGTACAGATACGCAGTATTTT.

This clone was seen just once. The chain carries TRBV18 and TRBJ2-7, with unresolved D. The CDR3 is made up of 12 amino acids. V lost 6 bases, J lost 0 bases, and 6 bases lay in between. In germline, CDR1 is KGHSH, CDR2 LQKENI. The DNA for the CDR3 is TGTGCCAGCTCGTATCGCTCCTACGAGCAGTACTTC. Translation gives CASSYRSYEQYF.

This clone has just one count. The chain carries TRBV10-3 and TRBJ1-2; D is perhaps TRBD1 (6 bases). The V and J ends lost 4 bases and 6 bases respectively, with 15 bases between them. CDR1 is ENHRY and CDR2 is SYGVKD in the germline V gene. The CDR3 has 14 residues. CDR3 in amino acids: CAISALDSLDGYTF. The CDR3 DNA reads as TGTGCCATCAGTGCCCTGGACAGTTTAGATGGCTACACCTTC.

This clone occurred a few times. This rearrangement joins TRBV30 to TRBJ1-1; maybe TRBD1 (5 bases). Germline-derived CDR1 and CDR2 are GTSNPN and SVGIG (reference sequence). V lost 1 base and J 5 bases, leaving 17 bases between the germline ends. This CDR3 has 15 residues. The CDR3: CAWSAPSGLRTEAFF. The CDR3, as DNA: TGTGCCTGGAGTGCGCCCTCAGGGTTACGTACTGAAGCTTTCTTT.

The V call is TRBV5-5, the J call TRBJ2-5; D is unresolved. Germline values: CDR1 SGHKS, CDR2 YYEKEE (reference sequence). The V end lost 4 bases, the J end lost 5 bases, and 6 bases lay between the germline ends. This CDR3 contains 11 residues. The CDR3 nucleotides read TGTGCCAGCAGCCTTCGGGAGACCCAGTACTTC. It yields the protein CASSLRETQYF.

The chain couples TRBV7-2 to TRBJ1-1; D may be TRBD1 (5 bases). Germline loops: CDR1 SGHTA, CDR2 FQGNSA. The CDR3 length is 14 residues. Trimming removed 5 bases at V and 4 bases at J, with 14 bases between. CDR3 nucleotides: TGTGCCAGCAGCACCCAGGGCCACGCCACTGAAGCTTTCTTT. Residues: CASSTQGHATEAFF.